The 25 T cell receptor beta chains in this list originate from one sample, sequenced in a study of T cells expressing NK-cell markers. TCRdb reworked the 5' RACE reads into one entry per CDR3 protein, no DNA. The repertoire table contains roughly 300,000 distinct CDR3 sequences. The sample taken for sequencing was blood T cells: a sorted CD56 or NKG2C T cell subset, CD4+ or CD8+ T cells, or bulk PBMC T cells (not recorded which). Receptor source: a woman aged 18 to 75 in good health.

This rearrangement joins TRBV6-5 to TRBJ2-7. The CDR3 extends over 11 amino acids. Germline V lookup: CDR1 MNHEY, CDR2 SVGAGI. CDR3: CASRNRDEQYF.

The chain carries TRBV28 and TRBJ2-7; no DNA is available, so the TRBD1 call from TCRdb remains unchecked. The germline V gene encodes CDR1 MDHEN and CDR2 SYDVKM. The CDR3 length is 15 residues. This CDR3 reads CASATGGPLGYEQYF.

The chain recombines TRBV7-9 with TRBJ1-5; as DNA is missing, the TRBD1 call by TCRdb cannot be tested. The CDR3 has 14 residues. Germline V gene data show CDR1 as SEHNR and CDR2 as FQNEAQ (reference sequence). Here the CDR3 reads CASSLDGDGQPQHF.

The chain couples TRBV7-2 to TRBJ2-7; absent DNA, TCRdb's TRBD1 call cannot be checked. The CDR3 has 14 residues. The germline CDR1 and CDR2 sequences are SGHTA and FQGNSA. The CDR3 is CASSRDRGRYEQYF.

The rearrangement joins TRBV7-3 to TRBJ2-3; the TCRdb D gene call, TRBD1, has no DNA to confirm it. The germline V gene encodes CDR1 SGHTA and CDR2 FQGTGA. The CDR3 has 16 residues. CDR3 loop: CASSLSPTGRPDTQYF. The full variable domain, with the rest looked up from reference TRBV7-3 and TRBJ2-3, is GAGVSQTPSNKVTEKGKYVELRCDPISGHTALYWYRQSLGQGPEFLIYFQGTGAADDSGLPNDRFFAVRPEGSVSTLKIQRTERGDSAVYLCASSLSPTGRPDTQYFGPGTRLTVL.

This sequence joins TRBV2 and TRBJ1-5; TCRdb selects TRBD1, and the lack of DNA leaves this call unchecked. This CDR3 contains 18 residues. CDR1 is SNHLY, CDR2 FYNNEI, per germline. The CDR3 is CASRGPGDDRGRNQPQHF.

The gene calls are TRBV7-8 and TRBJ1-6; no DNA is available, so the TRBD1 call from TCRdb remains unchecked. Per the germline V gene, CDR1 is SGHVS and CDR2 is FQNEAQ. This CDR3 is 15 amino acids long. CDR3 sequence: CASSSRQGSNSPLHF.

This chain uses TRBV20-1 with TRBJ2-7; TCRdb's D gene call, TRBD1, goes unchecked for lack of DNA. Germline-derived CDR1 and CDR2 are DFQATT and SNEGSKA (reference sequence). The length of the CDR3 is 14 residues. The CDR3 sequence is CSVPPPGIVYEQYF.

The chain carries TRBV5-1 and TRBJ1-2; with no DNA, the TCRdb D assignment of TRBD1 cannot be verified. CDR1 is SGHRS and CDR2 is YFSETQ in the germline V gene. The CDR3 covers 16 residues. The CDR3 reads CASSPSSPQGLYGYTF.

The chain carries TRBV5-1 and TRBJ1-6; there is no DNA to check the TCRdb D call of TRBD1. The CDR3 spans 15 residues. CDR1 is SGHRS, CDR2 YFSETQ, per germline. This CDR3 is CASSGPGTGVSPLHF. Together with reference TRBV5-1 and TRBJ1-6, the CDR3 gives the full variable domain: KAGVTQTPRYLIKTRGQQVTLSCSPISGHRSVSWYQQTPGQGLQFLFEYFSETQRNKGNFPGRFSGRQFSNSRSEMNVSTLELGDSALYLCASSGPGTGVSPLHFGNGTRLTVT.

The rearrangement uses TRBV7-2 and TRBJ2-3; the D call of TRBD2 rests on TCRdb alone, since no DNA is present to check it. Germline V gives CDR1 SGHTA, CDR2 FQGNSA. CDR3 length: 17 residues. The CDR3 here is CASSRTLAVPAGDTQYF.

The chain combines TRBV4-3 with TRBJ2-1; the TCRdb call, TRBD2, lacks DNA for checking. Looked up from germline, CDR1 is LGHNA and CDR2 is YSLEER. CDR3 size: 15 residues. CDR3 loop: CASSPPSGRTNEQFF.

The CDR3 sequence is CASSYLGTLHTGELFF. The V gene is TRBV5-1, the J gene TRBJ2-2; TCRdb indicates TRBD2, and absent DNA this call remains unverified. Germline assignment: CDR1 SGHRS and CDR2 YFSETQ. This CDR3 is built from 16 residues.

CDR3 protein: CASSQEGNSPLHF. The gene calls are TRBV5-1 and TRBJ1-6. Germline V gene lookup returns CDR1 SGHRS and CDR2 YFSETQ. The length of the CDR3 is 13 residues.

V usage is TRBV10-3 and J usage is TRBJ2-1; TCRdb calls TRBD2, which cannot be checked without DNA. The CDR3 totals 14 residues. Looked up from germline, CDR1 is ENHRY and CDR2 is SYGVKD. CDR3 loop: CAIKPGGSYNEQFF.

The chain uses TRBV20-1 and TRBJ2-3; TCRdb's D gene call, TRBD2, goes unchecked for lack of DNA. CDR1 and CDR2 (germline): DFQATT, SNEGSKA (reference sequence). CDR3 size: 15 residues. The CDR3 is CSARSRGGPTDTQYF.

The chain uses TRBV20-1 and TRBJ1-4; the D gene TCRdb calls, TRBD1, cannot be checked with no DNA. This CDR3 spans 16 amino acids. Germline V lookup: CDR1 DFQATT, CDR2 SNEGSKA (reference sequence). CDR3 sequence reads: CSASRDRGATNEKLFF.

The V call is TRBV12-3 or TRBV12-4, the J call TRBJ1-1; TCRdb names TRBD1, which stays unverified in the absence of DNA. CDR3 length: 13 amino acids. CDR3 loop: CASRRTGVTEAFF.

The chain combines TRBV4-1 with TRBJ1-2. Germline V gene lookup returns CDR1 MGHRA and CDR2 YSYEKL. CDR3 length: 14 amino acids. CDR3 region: CASSRLGDNYGYTF.

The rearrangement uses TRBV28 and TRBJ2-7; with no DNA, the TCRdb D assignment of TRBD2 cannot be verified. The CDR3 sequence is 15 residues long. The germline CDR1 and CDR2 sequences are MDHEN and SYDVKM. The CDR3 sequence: CASNPPGLVVGEQYF.

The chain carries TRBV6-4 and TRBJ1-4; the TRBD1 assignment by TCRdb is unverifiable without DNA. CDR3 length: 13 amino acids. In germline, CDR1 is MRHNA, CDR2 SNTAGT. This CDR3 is CAIARGSGEKLFF.

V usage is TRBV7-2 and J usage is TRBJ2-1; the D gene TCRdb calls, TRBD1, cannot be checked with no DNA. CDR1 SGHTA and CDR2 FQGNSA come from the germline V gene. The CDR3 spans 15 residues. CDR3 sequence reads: CASSLVGTEYNEQFF.

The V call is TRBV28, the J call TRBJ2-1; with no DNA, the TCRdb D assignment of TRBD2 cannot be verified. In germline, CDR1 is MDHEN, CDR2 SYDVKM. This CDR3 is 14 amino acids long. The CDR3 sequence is CASSQSGTRNEQFF.

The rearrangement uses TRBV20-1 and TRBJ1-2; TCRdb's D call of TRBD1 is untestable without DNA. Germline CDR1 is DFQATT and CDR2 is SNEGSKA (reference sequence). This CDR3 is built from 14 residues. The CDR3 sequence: CSASVDRGGYGYTF.

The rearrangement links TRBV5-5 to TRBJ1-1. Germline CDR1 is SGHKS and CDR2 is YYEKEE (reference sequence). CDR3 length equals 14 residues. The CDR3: CASSLSRSNTEAFF.